This T cell receptor (beta chain) is drawn from a study of blood T cell repertoires in COVID-19. TCRdb's copy holds only in-frame clones and misses some; the assay was immunoSEQ multiplex PCR. The data hold roughly 440,000 clones, with 70% to 90% observed a single time. Germline V lookup: CDR1 SSHAT, CDR2 FNYEAQ (reference sequence). The CDR3 has 15 amino acids. Between the trimmed V and J ends, which lost 3 bases and 0 bases, there was a span of 8 bases. Specimen: peripheral blood. The J gene is TRBJ2-2, the V gene TRBV7-7; a possible D gene is TRBD1 (5 bases). The receptor was derived from a woman between 45 and 65 years old with COVID-19, enrolled during active disease. CDR3 loop: CASSLGQANTGELFF. The CDR3 bases are TGTGCCAGCAGCTTGGGGCAGGCGAACACCGGGGAGCTGTTTTTT.